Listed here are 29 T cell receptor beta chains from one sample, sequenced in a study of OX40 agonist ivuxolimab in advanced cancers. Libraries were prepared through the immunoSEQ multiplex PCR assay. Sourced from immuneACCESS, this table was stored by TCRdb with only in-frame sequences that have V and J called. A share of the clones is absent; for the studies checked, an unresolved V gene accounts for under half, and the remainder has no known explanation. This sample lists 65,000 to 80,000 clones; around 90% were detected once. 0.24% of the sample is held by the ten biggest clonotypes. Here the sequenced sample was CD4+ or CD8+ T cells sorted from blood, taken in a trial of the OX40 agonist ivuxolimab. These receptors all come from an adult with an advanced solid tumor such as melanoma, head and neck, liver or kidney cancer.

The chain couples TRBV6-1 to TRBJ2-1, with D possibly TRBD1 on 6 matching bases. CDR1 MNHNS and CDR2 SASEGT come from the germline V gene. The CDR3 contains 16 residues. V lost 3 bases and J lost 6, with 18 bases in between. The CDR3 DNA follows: TGTGCCAGCAGTGACCCCACAAAAGACAGGCCCAATGAGCAGTTCTTC. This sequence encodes CASSDPTKDRPNEQFF.

Here the CDR3 DNA reads TGTGCCAGCAGCCCCGGGACTAGCGGGAGTTACTACGGGGAGCAGTACTTC. Translating gives CASSPGTSGSYYGEQYF. This chain connects TRBV11-3 to TRBJ2-7, with 14 bases identical to TRBD2. V shed 5 bases, J shed 7 bases, and the junction held 13 bases outside the gene matches. CDR1 is SGHNT, CDR2 YENEEA, per germline. CDR3 length equals 17 residues.

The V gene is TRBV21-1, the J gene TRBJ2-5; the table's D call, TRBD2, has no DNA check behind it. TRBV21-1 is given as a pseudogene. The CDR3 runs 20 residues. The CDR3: CASSKVGRRLAGGPEETQYF. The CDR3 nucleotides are TGTGCCAGCAGCAAAGTGGGCCGACGGCTAGCGGGAGGGCCCGAAGAGACCCAGTACTTC.

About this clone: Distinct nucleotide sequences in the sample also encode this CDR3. The DNA for the CDR3 is TGTGCCAGCAGCTTAGGCTCGGCGGGGACTGAAGCTTTCTTT. Translation: CASSLGSAGTEAFF. The V call is TRBV11-2, the J call TRBJ1-1; D is unclear. The germline CDR1 and CDR2 sequences are SGHAT and FQNNGV. This CDR3 region has 14 residues. The V and J ends lost 1 base and 5 bases respectively, with 11 bases between them. Supplemented by reference TRBV11-2 and TRBJ1-1, the full variable domain reads EAGVAQSPRYKIIEKRQSVAFWCNPISGHATLYWYQQILGQGPKLLIQFQNNGVVDDSQLPKDRFSAERLKGVDSTLKIQPAKLEDSAVYLCASSLGSAGTEAFFGQGTRLTVV.

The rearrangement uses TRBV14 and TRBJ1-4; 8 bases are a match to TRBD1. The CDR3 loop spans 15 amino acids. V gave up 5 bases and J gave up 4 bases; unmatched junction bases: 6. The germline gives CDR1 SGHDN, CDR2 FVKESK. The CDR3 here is CASSSTGDYNEKLFF. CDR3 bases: TGTGCCAGCAGCTCGACAGGGGACTATAATGAAAAACTGTTTTTT. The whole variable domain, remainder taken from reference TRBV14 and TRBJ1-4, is EAGVTQFPSHSVIEKGQTVTLRCDPISGHDNLYWYRRVMGKEIKFLLHFVKESKQDESGMPNNRFLAERTGGTYSTLKVQPAELEDSGVYFCASSSTGDYNEKLFFGSGTQLSVL.

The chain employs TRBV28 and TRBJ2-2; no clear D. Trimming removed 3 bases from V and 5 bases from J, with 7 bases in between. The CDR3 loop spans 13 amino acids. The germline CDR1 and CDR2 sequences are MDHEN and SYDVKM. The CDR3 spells CASSLFTTGELFF. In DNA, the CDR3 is TGTGCCAGCAGTTTGTTTACAACCGGGGAGCTGTTTTTT.

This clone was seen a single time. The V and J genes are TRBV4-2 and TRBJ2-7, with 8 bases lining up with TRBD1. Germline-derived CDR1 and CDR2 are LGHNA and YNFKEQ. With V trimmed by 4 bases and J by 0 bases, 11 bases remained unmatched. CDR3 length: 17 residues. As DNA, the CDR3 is TGTGCCAGCAGCCTAGCCTCCGGGACAGGTATCTCCTACGAGCAGTACTTC. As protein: CASSLASGTGISYEQYF.

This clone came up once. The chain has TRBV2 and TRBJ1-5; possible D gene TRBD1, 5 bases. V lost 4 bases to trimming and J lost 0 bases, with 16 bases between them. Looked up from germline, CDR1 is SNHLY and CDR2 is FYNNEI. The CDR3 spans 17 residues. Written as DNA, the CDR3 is TGTGCCAGCAGTGCCCAGCTAACAGGATATAGCAATCAGCCCCAGCATTTT. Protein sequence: CASSAQLTGYSNQPQHF.

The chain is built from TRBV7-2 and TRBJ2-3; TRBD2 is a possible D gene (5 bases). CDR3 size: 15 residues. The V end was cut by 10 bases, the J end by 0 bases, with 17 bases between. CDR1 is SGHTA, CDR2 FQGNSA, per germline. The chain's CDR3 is CATNSRAWSTDTQYF. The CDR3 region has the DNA TGTGCCACGAACTCGAGGGCCTGGAGCACAGATACGCAGTATTTT. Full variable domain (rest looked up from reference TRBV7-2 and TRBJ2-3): GAGVSQSPSNKVTEKGKDVELRCDPISGHTALYWYRQSLGQGLEFLIYFQGNSAPDKSGLPSDRFSAERTGGSVSTLTIQRTQQEDSAVYLCATNSRAWSTDTQYFGPGTRLTVL.

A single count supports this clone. The CDR3 coding sequence is TGTGCCAGCAGCTTAGGACAAACATACAATGAGCAGTTCTTC. Translation: CASSLGQTYNEQFF. This chain links TRBV11-3 with TRBJ2-1; D is unclear. V was trimmed by 1 base and J by 4 bases, leaving 8 bases between them. Germline V gene lookup returns CDR1 SGHNT and CDR2 YENEEA. The CDR3 is 14 amino acids. Filled out from reference TRBV11-3 and TRBJ2-1, the complete variable domain reads EAGVVQSPRYKIIEKKQPVAFWCNPISGHNTLYWYLQNLGQGPELLIRYENEEAVDDSQLPKDRFSAERLKGVDSTLKIQPAELGDSAVYLCASSLGQTYNEQFFGPGTRLTVL.

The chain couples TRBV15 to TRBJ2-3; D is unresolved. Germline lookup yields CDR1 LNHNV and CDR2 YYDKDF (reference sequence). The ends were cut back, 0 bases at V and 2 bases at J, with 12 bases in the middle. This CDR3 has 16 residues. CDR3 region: CATSREWRRPTDTQYF. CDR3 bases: TGTGCCACCAGCAGAGAATGGCGGAGACCCACAGATACGCAGTATTTT.

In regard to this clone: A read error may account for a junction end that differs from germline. The DNA for the CDR3 is TGTGCCACCAGTAACTCCCAAGAGACCCAGTACTTC. It specifies CATSNSQETQYF. This chain links TRBV2 with TRBJ2-5, with D uncertain. CDR1 and CDR2 (germline): SNHLY, FYNNEI. The CDR3 is 12 amino acids.

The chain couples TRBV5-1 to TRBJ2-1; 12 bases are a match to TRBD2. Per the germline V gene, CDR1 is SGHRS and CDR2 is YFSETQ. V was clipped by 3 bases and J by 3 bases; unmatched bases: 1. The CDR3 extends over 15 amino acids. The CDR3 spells CASSSGLAGYNEQFF. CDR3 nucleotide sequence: TGCGCCAGCAGCTCGGGACTAGCGGGCTACAATGAGCAGTTCTTC.

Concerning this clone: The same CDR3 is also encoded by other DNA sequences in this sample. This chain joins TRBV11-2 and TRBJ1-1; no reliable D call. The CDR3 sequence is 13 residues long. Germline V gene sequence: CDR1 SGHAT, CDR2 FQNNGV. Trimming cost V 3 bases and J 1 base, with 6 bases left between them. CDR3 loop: CASSFSENTEAFF. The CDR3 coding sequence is TGTGCCAGCAGCTTCTCAGAGAACACTGAAGCTTTCTTT.

For the CDR3, the DNA is TGTGCCAGCAGTTACCTCGGAGGGACCGAGCAGTACTTC. Protein product: CASSYLGGTEQYF. V usage is TRBV6-5 and J usage is TRBJ2-7; TRBD2 might be the D (6 bases). V shed 2 bases and J shed 6 bases, with 11 bases lying between them. The V gene's germline CDR1 is MNHEY and CDR2 SVGAGI. The CDR3 runs 13 residues.

CDR3 residues: CASSLGIAEYNEQFF. The CDR3 region has the DNA TGTGCCAGCAGCTTAGGAATAGCGGAGTACAATGAGCAGTTCTTC. The chain has TRBV7-7 and TRBJ2-1, with D tentatively TRBD2 (6 bases). Germline V gene data show CDR1 as SSHAT and CDR2 as FNYEAQ (reference sequence). Trimming removed 1 base at V and 4 bases at J, with 11 bases between. The CDR3 length is 15 residues.

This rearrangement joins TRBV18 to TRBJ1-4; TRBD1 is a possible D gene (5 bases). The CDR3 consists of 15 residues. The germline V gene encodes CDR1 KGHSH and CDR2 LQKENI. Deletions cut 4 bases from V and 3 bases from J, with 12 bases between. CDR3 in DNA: TGTGCCAGCTCACAGGGGCAGATGTCTAATGAAAAACTGTTTTTT. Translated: CASSQGQMSNEKLFF.

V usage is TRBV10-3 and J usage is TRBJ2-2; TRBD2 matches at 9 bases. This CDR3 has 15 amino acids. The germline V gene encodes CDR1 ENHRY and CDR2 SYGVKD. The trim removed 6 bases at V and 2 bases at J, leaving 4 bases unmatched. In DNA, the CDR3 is TGTGCCATCAGCCTGACTAGCGGAAACACCGGGGAGCTGTTTTTT. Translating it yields CAISLTSGNTGELFF.

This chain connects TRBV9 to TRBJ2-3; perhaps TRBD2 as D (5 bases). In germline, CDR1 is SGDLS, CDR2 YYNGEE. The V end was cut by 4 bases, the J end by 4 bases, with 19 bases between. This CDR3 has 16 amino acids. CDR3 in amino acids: CASSPRPVLAADTQYF. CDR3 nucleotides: TGTGCCAGCAGCCCCCGCCCCGTTCTAGCAGCAGATACGCAGTATTTT.

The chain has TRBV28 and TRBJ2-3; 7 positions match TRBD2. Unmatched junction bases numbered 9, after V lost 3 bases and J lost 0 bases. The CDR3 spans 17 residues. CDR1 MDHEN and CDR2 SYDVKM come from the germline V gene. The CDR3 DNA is TGTGCCAGCAGTTTTACGGCTAGCGGCCCTAGCACAGATACGCAGTATTTT. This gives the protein CASSFTASGPSTDTQYF.

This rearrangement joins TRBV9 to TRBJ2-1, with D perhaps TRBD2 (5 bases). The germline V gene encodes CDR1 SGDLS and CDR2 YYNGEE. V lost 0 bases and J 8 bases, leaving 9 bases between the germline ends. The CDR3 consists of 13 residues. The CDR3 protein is CASSVGLADEQFF. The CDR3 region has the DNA TGTGCCAGCAGCGTAGGGCTAGCCGATGAGCAGTTCTTC.

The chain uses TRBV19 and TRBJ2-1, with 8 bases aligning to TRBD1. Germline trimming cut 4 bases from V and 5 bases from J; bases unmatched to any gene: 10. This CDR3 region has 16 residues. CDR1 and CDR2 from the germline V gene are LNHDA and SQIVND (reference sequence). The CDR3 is CASSTPTGTGHNEQFF. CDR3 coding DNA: TGTGCCAGTAGTACCCCAACCGGGACAGGCCACAATGAGCAGTTCTTC.

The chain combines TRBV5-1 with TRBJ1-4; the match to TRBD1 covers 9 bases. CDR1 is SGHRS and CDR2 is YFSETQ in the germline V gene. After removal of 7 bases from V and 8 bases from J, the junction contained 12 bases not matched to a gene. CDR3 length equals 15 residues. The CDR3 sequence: CASALQQGAGEKLFF. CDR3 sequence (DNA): TGCGCCAGCGCTTTGCAACAGGGGGCAGGAGAAAAACTGTTTTTT.

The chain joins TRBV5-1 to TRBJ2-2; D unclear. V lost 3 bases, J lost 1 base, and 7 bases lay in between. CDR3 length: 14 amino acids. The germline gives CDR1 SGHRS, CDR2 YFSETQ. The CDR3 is CASSSNRNTGELFF. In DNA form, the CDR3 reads TGCGCCAGCAGCTCGAACAGGAACACCGGGGAGCTGTTTTTT.

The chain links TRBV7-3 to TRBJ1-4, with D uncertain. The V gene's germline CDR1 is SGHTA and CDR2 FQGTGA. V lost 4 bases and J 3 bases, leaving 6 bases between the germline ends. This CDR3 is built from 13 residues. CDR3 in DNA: TGTGCCAGCAGCTCTTTGCCTAATGAAAAACTGTTTTTT. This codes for CASSSLPNEKLFF.

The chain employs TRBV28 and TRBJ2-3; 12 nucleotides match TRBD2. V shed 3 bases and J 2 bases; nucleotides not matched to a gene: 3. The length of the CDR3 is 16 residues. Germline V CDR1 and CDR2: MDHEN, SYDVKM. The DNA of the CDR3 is TGTGCCAGCAGTTTGACTAGCGGGAGACTCACAGATACGCAGTATTTT. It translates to CASSLTSGRLTDTQYF. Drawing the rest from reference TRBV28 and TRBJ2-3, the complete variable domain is DVKVTQSSRYLVKRTGEKVFLECVQDMDHENMFWYRQDPGLGLRLIYFSYDVKMKEKGDIPEGYSVSREKKERFSLILESASTNQTSMYLCASSLTSGRLTDTQYFGPGTRLTVL.

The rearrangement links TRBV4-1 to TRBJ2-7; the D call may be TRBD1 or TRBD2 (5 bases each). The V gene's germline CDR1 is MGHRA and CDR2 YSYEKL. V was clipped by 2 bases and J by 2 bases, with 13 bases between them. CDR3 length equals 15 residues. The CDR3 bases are TGCGCCAGCAGCCAATACATGGGACCGACCTACGAGCAGTACTTC. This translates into CASSQYMGPTYEQYF.

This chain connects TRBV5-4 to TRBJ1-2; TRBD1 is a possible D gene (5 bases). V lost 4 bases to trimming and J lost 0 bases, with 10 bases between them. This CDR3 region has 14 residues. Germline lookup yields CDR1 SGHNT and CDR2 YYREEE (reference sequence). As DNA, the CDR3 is TGTGCCAGCAGCGTGGACACCGCTAACTATGGCTACACCTTC. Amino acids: CASSVDTANYGYTF.

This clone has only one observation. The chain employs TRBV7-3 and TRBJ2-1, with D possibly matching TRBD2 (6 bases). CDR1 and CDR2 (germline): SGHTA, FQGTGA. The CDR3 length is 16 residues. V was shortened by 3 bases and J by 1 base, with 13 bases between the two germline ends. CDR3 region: CASSFGGIGSYNEQFF. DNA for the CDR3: TGTGCCAGCAGCTTTGGCGGGATCGGTTCCTACAATGAGCAGTTCTTC.